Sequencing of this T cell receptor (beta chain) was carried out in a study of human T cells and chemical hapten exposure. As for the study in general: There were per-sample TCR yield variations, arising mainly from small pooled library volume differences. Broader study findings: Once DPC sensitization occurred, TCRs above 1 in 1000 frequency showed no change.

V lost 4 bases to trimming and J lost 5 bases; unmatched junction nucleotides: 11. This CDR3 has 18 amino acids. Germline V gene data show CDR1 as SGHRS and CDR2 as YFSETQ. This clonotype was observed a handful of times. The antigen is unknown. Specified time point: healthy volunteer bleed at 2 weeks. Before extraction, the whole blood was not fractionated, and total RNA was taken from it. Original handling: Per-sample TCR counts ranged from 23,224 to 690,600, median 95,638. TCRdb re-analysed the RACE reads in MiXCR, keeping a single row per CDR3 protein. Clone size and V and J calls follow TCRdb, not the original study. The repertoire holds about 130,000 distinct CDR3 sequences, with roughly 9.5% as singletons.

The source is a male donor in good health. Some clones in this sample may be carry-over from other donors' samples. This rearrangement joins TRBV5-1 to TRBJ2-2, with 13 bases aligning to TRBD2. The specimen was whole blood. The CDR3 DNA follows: TGCGCCAGCAGCCCACTACTAGCGGGGGGGCAGTGGACCGGGGAGCTGTTTTTT. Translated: CASSPLLAGGQWTGELFF.